These 9 T cell receptor beta chains came from one sample sequenced in a study of metastatic and nonmetastatic thyroid tumors. TCRdb reprocessed the PCR reads using MiXCR. Of 24,000 or so clones listed, over 10% were seen once; the top ten hold 4.9%. Each patient went into thyroid surgery without having received any treatment. Material: blood. The origin of the receptors is a female donor with papillary thyroid cancer or a benign thyroid nodule (not recorded which). Some clones in this sample may be carry-over from other donors' samples.

Only a few counts were recorded for this clone. This may come from a read error, since a much larger clone is one base off. Within the sample, other DNA sequences also encode this same CDR3. The rearrangement links TRBV5-6 to TRBJ1-2; D unresolved. Trimming removed 2 bases at V and 8 bases at J, with 13 bases between. Germline V CDR1 and CDR2: SGHDT, YYEEEE. The CDR3 runs 13 residues. In DNA form, the CDR3 reads TGTGCCAGCAGCTTTACGGGGTTGAGAGGCTACACCTTC. It is translated as CASSFTGLRGYTF.

Ten or more counts support this clone. The chain couples TRBV6-1 to TRBJ2-4; D remains unclear. Germline values: CDR1 MNHNS, CDR2 SASEGT. The V gene lost 5 bases and the J gene lost 0 bases, with 14 bases spanning the gap. The CDR3 is 16 amino acids. The DNA for the CDR3 is TGTGCCAGCAGTTCCCCACCGCAGAGAGCCAAAAACATTCAGTACTTC. This sequence encodes CASSSPPQRAKNIQYF.

The V and J genes are TRBV30 and TRBJ2-1, with 10 bases fitting TRBD2. The CDR3 length is 15 residues. In germline, CDR1 is GTSNPN, CDR2 SVGIG (reference sequence). The J segment lost 5 bases and the V segment lost 1 base, leaving 5 bases of the junction unmatched. CDR3: CAWSGGTSVNNEQFF. DNA of the CDR3: TGTGCCTGGAGTGGCGGGACTAGCGTGAACAATGAGCAGTTCTTC.

This clone came up many times. This chain links TRBV9 with TRBJ2-7; 12 bases are shared with TRBD2. V was clipped by 3 bases and J by 6 bases; unmatched bases: 4. Per germline, CDR1 SGDLS and CDR2 YYNGEE. The CDR3 sequence is 14 residues long. Here the CDR3 reads CASSGGLAGTEQYF. CDR3 nucleotides: TGTGCCAGCAGCGGCGGACTAGCGGGAACCGAGCAGTACTTC.

This clone was seen more than once but under ten times. The chain has TRBV6-2 or TRBV6-3 and TRBJ2-7; D is tentatively TRBD1 or TRBD2 (6 bases each). V lost 0 bases and J 7 bases, leaving 13 bases between the germline ends. CDR1 is MNHEY and CDR2 is SVGEGT in the germline V gene. CDR3 size: 14 residues. The CDR3 here is CASSYSRGAGEQYF. The CDR3 DNA sequence: TGTGCCAGCAGTTACTCGAGGGGGGCAGGGGAGCAGTACTTC.

The sample holds many counts of this clone. The chain combines TRBV7-3 with TRBJ2-2, with 8 bases that match TRBD2. Germline lookup yields CDR1 SGHTA and CDR2 FQGTGA. J gave up 5 bases and V 2 bases, and 7 bases lay outside the gene matches. The CDR3 consists of 16 residues. The CDR3 loop reads CASSLEQGGGTGELFF. As DNA, the CDR3 is TGTGCCAGCAGCTTAGAACAGGGCGGGGGGACCGGGGAGCTGTTTTTT.

The V and J genes are TRBV20-1 and TRBJ1-6; the match to TRBD1 covers 10 bases. Germline CDR1 reads DFQATT; CDR2 reads SNEGSKA (reference sequence). V lost 7 bases, J lost 5 bases, and 8 bases stayed unmatched. The CDR3 length is 15 residues. CDR3 sequence (DNA): TGCAGTGTCGCATCCGGGACAGGGGATAATTCACCCCTCCACTTT. It yields the protein CSVASGTGDNSPLHF.

This clone was seen many times. The rearrangement joins TRBV10-3 to TRBJ2-7; 11 bases match TRBD2. Germline trimming cut 11 bases from V and 2 bases from J; bases unmatched to any gene: 8. Germline CDR1 reads ENHRY; CDR2 reads SYGVKD. The CDR3 spans 14 residues. CDR3 region: CASSLAGGPYEQYF. As DNA, the CDR3 is TGTGCCTCCTCCTTAGCGGGAGGGCCCTACGAGCAGTACTTC.

At least ten counts were recorded for this clone. The gene calls are TRBV11-1 and TRBJ2-2; the match to TRBD1 covers 7 bases. The CDR3 totals 16 residues. The germline CDR1 and CDR2 sequences are SGHAT and FQDESV (reference sequence). Trimming at V came to 5 bases and at J to 4 bases, leaving 10 bases not matched to a gene. This CDR3 is CASSTSLTGITGELFF. Here the CDR3 DNA reads TGTGCCAGCAGCACATCTTTGACAGGGATCACCGGGGAGCTGTTTTTT. The full variable domain, completed using reference TRBV11-1 and TRBJ2-2, is EAEVAQSPRYKITEKSQAVAFWCDPISGHATLYWYRQILGQGPELLVQFQDESVVDDSQLPKDRFSAERLKGVDSTLKIQPAELGDSAMYLCASSTSLTGITGELFFGEGSRLTVL.